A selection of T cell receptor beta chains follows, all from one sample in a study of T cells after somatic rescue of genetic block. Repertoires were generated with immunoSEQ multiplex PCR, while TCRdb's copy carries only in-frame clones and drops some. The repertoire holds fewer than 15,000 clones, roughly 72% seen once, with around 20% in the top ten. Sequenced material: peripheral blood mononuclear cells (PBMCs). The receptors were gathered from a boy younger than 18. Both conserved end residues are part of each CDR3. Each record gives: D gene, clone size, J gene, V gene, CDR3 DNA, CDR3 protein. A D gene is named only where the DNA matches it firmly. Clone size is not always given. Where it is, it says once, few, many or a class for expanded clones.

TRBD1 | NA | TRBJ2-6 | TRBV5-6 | TGTGCCAGCAGCTTCGACAGGGGAACTGGGGCCAACGTCCTGACTTTC | CASSFDRGTGANVLTF
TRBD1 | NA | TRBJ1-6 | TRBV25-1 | TGTGCCAGCAGTGGACAGGGGGCGCGAAGCTCCTATAATTCACCCCTCCACTTT | CASSGQGARSSYNSPLHF
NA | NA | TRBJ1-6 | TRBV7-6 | TGTGCCAGCAGCTTAGGAGTCGGGGGCACCCTCCACTTT | CASSLGVGGTLHF
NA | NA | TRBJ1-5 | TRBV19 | TGTGCCAGTAGTATACTCACCGGACGCCCGAGGAGCAATCAGCCCCAGCATTTT | CASSILTGRPRSNQPQHF
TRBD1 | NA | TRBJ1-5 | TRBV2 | TGTGCCAGCAGTGAAGCGCTAGGGGGCAGACAGCCCCAGCATTTT | CASSEALGGRQPQHF
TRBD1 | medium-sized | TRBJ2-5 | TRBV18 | TGTGCCAGCTCATCCGGGACAGGGGGCGAGACCCAGTACTTC | CASSSGTGGETQYF
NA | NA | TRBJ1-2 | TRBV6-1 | TGTGCCAGCAGTGATTACAGGACAAACTATGGCTACACCTTC | CASSDYRTNYGYTF
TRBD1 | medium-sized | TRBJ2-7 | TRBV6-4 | TGTGCCAGCCTCTTTTCGGACAGGGGGCCTTTAAGCTCCTACGAGCAGTACTTC | CASLFSDRGPLSSYEQYF
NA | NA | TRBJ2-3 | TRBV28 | TGTGCCAGCAGTCCCCCTTTGGGCACAGATACGCAGTATTTT | CASSPPLGTDTQYF
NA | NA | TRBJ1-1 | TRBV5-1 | TGCGCCAGCAGCTTGGTGTTAACGGGGGTCAGTACTGAAGCTTTCTTT | CASSLVLTGVSTEAFF
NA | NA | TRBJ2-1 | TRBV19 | TGTGCCAGTAGGGCGGGACTGTCCAATGAGCAGTTCTTC | CASRAGLSNEQFF
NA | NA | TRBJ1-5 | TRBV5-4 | TGTGCCAGCAGCCAACTTTGGAATCAGCCCCAGCATTTT | CASSQLWNQPQHF
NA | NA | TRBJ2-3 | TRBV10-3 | TGTGCCGCCTTAGGGAGGGGGACAGATACGCAGTATTTT | CAALGRGTDTQYF
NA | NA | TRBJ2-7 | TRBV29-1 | TGCAGCGTTAAACGAGGCTCCTACGAGCAGTACTTC | CSVKRGSYEQYF
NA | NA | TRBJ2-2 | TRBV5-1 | TGCGCCAGCAGCTCAGGCGGGGAGCTGTTTTTT | CASSSGGELFF
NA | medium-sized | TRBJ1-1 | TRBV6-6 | TGTGCCAGCAGTTACCAGAGTGAAGCTTTCTTT | CASSYQSEAFF
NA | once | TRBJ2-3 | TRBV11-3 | TGTGCCAGCAGCTTAGCGGGGGCAGCTAGCACAGATACGCAGTATTTT | CASSLAGAASTDTQYF
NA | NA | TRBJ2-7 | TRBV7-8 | TGTGCCAGCCGAGGGGGGCGCGAGCAGTACTTC | CASRGGREQYF
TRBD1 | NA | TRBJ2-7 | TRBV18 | TGTGCCAGCTCACCCCAGGGGGCTGGAAGCTCCTACGAGCAGTACTTC | CASSPQGAGSSYEQYF
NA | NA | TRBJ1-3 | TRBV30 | TGTGCCTGGTGTTTGGGGAACACCATATATTTT | CAWCLGNTIYF
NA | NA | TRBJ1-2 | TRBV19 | TGTGCCAGTAGTATAGCAGGATCGGCCCTCTATGGCTACACCTTC | CASSIAGSALYGYTF
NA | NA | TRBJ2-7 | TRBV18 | TGTGCCAGCTCACAGGGACGGCTTGGCGAGCAGTACTTC | CASSQGRLGEQYF
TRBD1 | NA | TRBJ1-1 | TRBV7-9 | TGTGCCAGCAGCCTTCGCAGGGGGCTCATGAAAAACACTGAAGCTTTCTTT | CASSLRRGLMKNTEAFF
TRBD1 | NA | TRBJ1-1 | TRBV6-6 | TGTGCCAGCAGTTCGCAGGGGGGGAACACTGAAGCTTTCTTT | CASSSQGGNTEAFF
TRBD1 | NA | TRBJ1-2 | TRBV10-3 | TGTGCCATCAGTGCCCTCAAGAGAAAGGGACAGAACTATGGCTACACCTTC | CAISALKRKGQNYGYTF
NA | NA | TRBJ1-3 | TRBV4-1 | TGCGCCAGCAGCCAAGTCCGCTTACCGGGCACCATATATTTT | CASSQVRLPGTIYF
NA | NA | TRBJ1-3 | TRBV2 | TGTGCCAGCAGTGAGGGCAGTGGAAACACCATATATTTT | CASSEGSGNTIYF
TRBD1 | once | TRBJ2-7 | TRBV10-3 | TGTGCCATCACCTCGACAGGGTACTACGAGCAGTACTTC | CAITSTGYYEQYF
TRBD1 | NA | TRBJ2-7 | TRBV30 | TGTGCCTGGAATAGGGACAGCTCCTACGAGCAGTACTTC | CAWNRDSSYEQYF
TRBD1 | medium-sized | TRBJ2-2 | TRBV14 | TGTGCCAGCAGCCACGGGTGGAACAGGGGGAACACCGGGGAGCTGTTTTTT | CASSHGWNRGNTGELFF
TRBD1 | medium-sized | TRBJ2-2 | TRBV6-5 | TGTGCCAGCAGATGGACAGGGGGCACCGGGGAGCTGTTTTTT | CASRWTGGTGELFF
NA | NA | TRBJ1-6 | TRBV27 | TGTGCCAGCAGTTTAAAGGGGAATTGGATCTCCTATAATTCACCCCTCCACTTT | CASSLKGNWISYNSPLHF
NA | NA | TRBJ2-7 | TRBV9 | TGTGCCGGCAGCGTAGAGGAGGGCCTAAGGAGTGAGCAGTACTTC | CAGSVEEGLRSEQYF
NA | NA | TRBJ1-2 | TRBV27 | TGTGCCAGCAGCAAGGGCTTCGATGGCTACACCTTC | CASSKGFDGYTF
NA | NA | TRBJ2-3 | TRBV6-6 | TGTGCCAGCAGCCCCTCTAGAGATACGCAGTATTTT | CASSPSRDTQYF
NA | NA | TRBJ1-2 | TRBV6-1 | TGTGCCAGCAGTGAAGGAGGGAGAGGCTACACCTTC | CASSEGGRGYTF
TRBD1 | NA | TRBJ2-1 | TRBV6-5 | TGTGCCAGCAGTTCAACAGGGGGCGGTGAGCAGTTCTTC | CASSSTGGGEQFF
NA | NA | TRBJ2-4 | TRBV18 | TGTGCCAGCTCAGCCAGGGACCTAGCCAAAAACATTCAGTACTTC | CASSARDLAKNIQYF
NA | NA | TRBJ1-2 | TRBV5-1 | TGCGCCAGCAGCTTGGGAGGAGGGGAAGGCTACACCTTC | CASSLGGGEGYTF
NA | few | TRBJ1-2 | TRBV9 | TGTGCCAGCAGCGTAAGAATAGCAGGGGCCTATGGCTACACCTTC | CASSVRIAGAYGYTF
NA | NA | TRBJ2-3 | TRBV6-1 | TGTGCCAGTTCGTCAGTTGACGCAGATACGCAGTATTTT | CASSSVDADTQYF
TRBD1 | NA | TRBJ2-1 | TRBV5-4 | TGTGCCAGCAGCCTGGCAAGGGACAGTCAGTTTAATGAGCAGTTCTTC | CASSLARDSQFNEQFF
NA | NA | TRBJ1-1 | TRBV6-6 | TGTGCCAGCAGTGGGGCGGGGTTTCCACCAAACACTGAAGCTTTCTTT | CASSGAGFPPNTEAFF
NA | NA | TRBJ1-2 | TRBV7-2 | TGTGCCAGCAGCTTAGCTCTAGGGGGAACCTATGGCTACACCTTC | CASSLALGGTYGYTF
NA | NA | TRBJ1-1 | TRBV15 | TGTGCCACCAGCAAAGGGACCGTGAACACTGAAGCTTTCTTT | CATSKGTVNTEAFF
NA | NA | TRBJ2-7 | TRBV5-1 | TGCGCCAGCAGCCGGGCAGGGCGTGGGTCCTACGAGCAGTACTTC | CASSRAGRGSYEQYF
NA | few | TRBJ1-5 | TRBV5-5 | TGTGCCAGCAGCTCCAGGGACTCCCATCAGCCCCAGCATTTT | CASSSRDSHQPQHF
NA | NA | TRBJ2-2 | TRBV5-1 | TGCGCCAGCAGTCGGCGATTCCCGAACACCGGGGAGCTGTTTTTT | CASSRRFPNTGELFF
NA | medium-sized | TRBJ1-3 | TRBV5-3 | TGTGCCAGAAGCTTGAAGGAGGTGGGAACCTTTGAAAACACCATATATTTT | CARSLKEVGTFENTIYF
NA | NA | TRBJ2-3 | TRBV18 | TGTGCCAGCTCACCGTCCCGGGGGGCCCGGACAGATACGCAGTATTTT | CASSPSRGARTDTQYF
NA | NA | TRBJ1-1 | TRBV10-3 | TGTGCCATCAGTGGAAACAGGGATTATGAAGCTTTCTTT | CAISGNRDYEAFF